This T cell receptor (beta chain) was observed in a study of T cell responses to AZD1222 COVID-19 vaccine. Study conclusions and caveats: Most donors were white British, females outnumbered males, and clonal diversity was possibly underestimated. Elevations in Spike-specific TCR breadth and depth followed administration of two AZD1222 doses. Spike was spanned by vaccine-associated CD4 TCRs, which were dominant at 160-218 and 743-854.

Germline loops: CDR1 GTSNPN, CDR2 SVGIG (reference sequence). V lost 2 bases to trimming and J lost 3 bases; unmatched junction nucleotides: 3. The CDR3 has 15 residues. Points on this clone: Its antigen is still unknown.

Clones were read by immunoSEQ multiplex PCR, and TCRdb kept only the in-frame ones, dropping some. The sample lists about 130,000 clones; roughly 91% were seen once. The rearrangement uses TRBV30 and TRBJ2-2; the match to TRBD2 covers 10 bases. The TCR comes from an adult who received the AZD1222 COVID-19 vaccine. Sequences were derived from peripheral blood, sampled 28 days after the second AZD1222 dose. In DNA, the CDR3 is TGTGCCTGGAGTTGGACTAGCGGTCACACCGGGGAGCTGTTTTTT. The encoded protein is CAWSWTSGHTGELFF. The variable domain in full, with the rest retrieved from reference TRBV30 and TRBJ2-2, is SQTIHQWPATLVQPVGSPLSLECTVEGTSNPNLYWYRQAAGRGLQLLFYSVGIGQISSEVPQNLSASRPQDRQFILSSKKLLLSDSGFYLCAWSWTSGHTGELFFGEGSRLTVL.